The source of this TCR beta chain is a study of response to subunit inactivated influenza vaccine. Study observations and caveats: Researchers suggested that each seasonal influenza vaccination recruits few new T cells.

This clonotype has just a few counts. The antigen is unknown. V was pared by 5 bases and J by 3 bases, with 10 bases between. CDR1 is SEHNR, CDR2 FQNEAQ, per germline (reference sequence). The CDR3 is made up of 13 amino acids. Using its own MiXCR run on the RT-PCR reads, TCRdb lists one record per CDR3 protein. The data contain around 530,000 distinct CDR3 sequences, 12% of them singletons. Sequenced here: PBMCs from blood, sampled on the day of vaccination. This sequence was found in a man over 45 who received an inactivated influenza vaccine. This chain links TRBV7-9 with TRBJ1-2; no reliable D call. CDR3 region: CASSDGTYYGYTF. As DNA, the CDR3 is TGTGCCAGCAGCGATGGCACTTACTATGGCTACACCTTC.